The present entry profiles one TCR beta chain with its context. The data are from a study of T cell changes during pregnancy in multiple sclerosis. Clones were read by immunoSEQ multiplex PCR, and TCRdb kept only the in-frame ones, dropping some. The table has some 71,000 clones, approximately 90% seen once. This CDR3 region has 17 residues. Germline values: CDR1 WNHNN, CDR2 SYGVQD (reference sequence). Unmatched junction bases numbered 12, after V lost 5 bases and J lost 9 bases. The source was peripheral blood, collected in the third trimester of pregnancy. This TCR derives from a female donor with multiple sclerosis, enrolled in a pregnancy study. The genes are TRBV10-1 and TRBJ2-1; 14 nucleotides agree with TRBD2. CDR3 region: CASSPLTSGGADGEQFF. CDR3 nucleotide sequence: TGCGCCAGCAGTCCCCTGACTAGCGGGGGGGCTGACGGTGAGCAGTTCTTC.